This T cell receptor beta chain was retrieved from a study of tumor and adjacent non-tumor tissue in lung cancer. Study context: The patients, roughly 10 men and roughly 5 women, were roughly 30 to 80 with stage I to III disease.

The library came from three nested PCR rounds adapted from ARM-PCR protocols. TCRdb reanalysed the multiplex PCR reads using MiXCR and keeps one entry per CDR3 protein. The table lists some 120,000 distinct CDR3 sequences, about 66% of them singletons. The template was RNA from unsorted bulk tissue. The CDR3 spans 14 residues. J gave up 12 bases and V 5 bases, and 13 bases lay outside the gene matches. The receptor comes from a man younger than 40 with non-small cell lung cancer. Specimen: lung tumor tissue. V and J are TRBV12-3 or TRBV12-4 and TRBJ1-1, with 9 bases that match TRBD1. CDR3 sequence (DNA): TGTGCCAGCAGTCGTTTAGAACAGGGGGCCATGTCTTTCTTT. This encodes CASSRLEQGAMSFF.